This is a list of T cell receptor beta chains from one sample in a study of a mutant IDH1 vaccine in newly diagnosed glioma. Sequenced by immunoSEQ multiplex PCR; TCRdb stores in-frame clones only, minus some. The table includes 50,000 to 70,000 clones, over 75% detected once. The antigens of these receptors remain unknown. The source was PBMCs, collected from a glioma patient whose treatment included an IDH1 peptide vaccine. The receptors derive from a man between 18 and 29 years old with glioma. Both conserved end residues are part of each CDR3. D genes are given only for firm matches. Size is stated for part of the rows, as once, few or many counts, or as a class when the clone is expanded.

v_call: TRBV9
d_call: -
clone_size: -
j_call: TRBJ1-4
cdr3_aa: CASSPTVGAEKLFF
cdr3_nt: TGTGCCAGCAGCCCCACGGTGGGTGCTGAAAAACTGTTTTTT

v_call: TRBV4-3
d_call: -
clone_size: -
j_call: TRBJ1-2
cdr3_aa: CASSQDNFRVSRYGYTF
cdr3_nt: TGCGCCAGCAGCCAAGATAATTTCAGGGTTTCCCGGTATGGCTACACCTTC

v_call: TRBV5-1
d_call: -
clone_size: -
j_call: TRBJ1-5
cdr3_aa: CASSLDEGSQPQHF
cdr3_nt: TGCGCCAGCAGCTTGGACGAGGGGTCTCAGCCCCAGCATTTT

v_call: TRBV7-2
d_call: TRBD2
clone_size: -
j_call: TRBJ2-7
cdr3_aa: CASSSRIAGVYEQYF
cdr3_nt: TGTGCCAGCAGCTCCCGAATAGCGGGGGTCTACGAGCAGTACTTC

v_call: TRBV7-9
d_call: -
clone_size: -
j_call: TRBJ2-5
cdr3_aa: CASSLGPPTQYF
cdr3_nt: TGTGCCAGCAGCTTAGGTCCCCCGACCCAGTACTTC

v_call: TRBV5-1
d_call: TRBD1
clone_size: -
j_call: TRBJ1-1
cdr3_aa: CASTGYGQGVGTEAFF
cdr3_nt: TGCGCCAGCACCGGGTATGGACAGGGCGTGGGCACTGAAGCTTTCTTT

v_call: TRBV4-1
d_call: -
clone_size: -
j_call: TRBJ2-7
cdr3_aa: CASSFRQRSYEQYF
cdr3_nt: TGCGCCAGCAGCTTCAGACAGCGCTCCTACGAGCAGTACTTC

v_call: TRBV7-9
d_call: -
clone_size: few
j_call: TRBJ1-2
cdr3_aa: CASSLERSGGAGYGYTF
cdr3_nt: TGTGCCAGCAGCTTAGAAAGATCGGGGGGCGCGGGCTATGGCTACACCTTC

v_call: TRBV4-2
d_call: -
clone_size: -
j_call: TRBJ2-6
cdr3_aa: CASSQEHFSGANVLTF
cdr3_nt: TGTGCCAGCAGCCAAGAACACTTCTCTGGGGCCAACGTCCTGACTTTC

v_call: TRBV15
d_call: -
clone_size: -
j_call: TRBJ2-7
cdr3_aa: CATSRDPGTYEQYF
cdr3_nt: TGTGCCACCAGCAGAGATCCCGGAACCTACGAGCAGTACTTC

v_call: TRBV19
d_call: -
clone_size: -
j_call: TRBJ1-1
cdr3_aa: CASRGSYTEAFF
cdr3_nt: TGTGCCAGTAGAGGGAGCTACACTGAAGCTTTCTTT

v_call: TRBV5-1
d_call: -
clone_size: -
j_call: TRBJ2-7
cdr3_aa: CASSFQGNGEQYF
cdr3_nt: TGCGCCAGCAGCTTCCAGGGCAACGGCGAGCAGTACTTC

v_call: TRBV5-6
d_call: TRBD1
clone_size: -
j_call: TRBJ1-1
cdr3_aa: CASSPRDRDTEAFF
cdr3_nt: TGTGCCAGCAGCCCCCGGGACAGGGACACTGAAGCTTTCTTT

v_call: TRBV5-1
d_call: -
clone_size: -
j_call: TRBJ2-7
cdr3_aa: CASSFRPGTYEQYF
cdr3_nt: TGCGCCAGCAGCTTTCGGCCAGGTACCTACGAGCAGTACTTC

v_call: TRBV13
d_call: -
clone_size: -
j_call: TRBJ1-2
cdr3_aa: CASSLGGPKLDGYTF
cdr3_nt: TGTGCCAGCAGCTTAGGTGGACCCAAGCTAGATGGCTACACCTTC

v_call: TRBV5-1
d_call: TRBD1
clone_size: few
j_call: TRBJ1-1
cdr3_aa: CASSLRDRGLLNTEAFF
cdr3_nt: TGCGCCAGCAGCCTCCGGGACAGGGGGCTATTGAACACTGAAGCTTTCTTT

v_call: TRBV6-6
d_call: -
clone_size: -
j_call: TRBJ2-2
cdr3_aa: CASNFRTGELFF
cdr3_nt: TGTGCCAGCAATTTTAGGACCGGGGAGCTGTTTTTT

v_call: TRBV4-3
d_call: -
clone_size: -
j_call: TRBJ2-7
cdr3_aa: CASSQDRGSSYEQYF
cdr3_nt: TGCGCCAGCAGCCAAGACAGGGGAAGCTCCTACGAGCAGTACTTC

v_call: TRBV10-3
d_call: -
clone_size: -
j_call: TRBJ1-1
cdr3_aa: CAISEPRDTVKTEAFF
cdr3_nt: TGTGCCATCAGTGAGCCCCGGGACACGGTGAAGACTGAAGCTTTCTTT

v_call: TRBV30
d_call: TRBD1
clone_size: -
j_call: TRBJ2-7
cdr3_aa: CAWSTPGQFYEQYF
cdr3_nt: TGTGCCTGGAGTACCCCGGGACAGTTCTACGAGCAGTACTTC

v_call: TRBV30
d_call: -
clone_size: once
j_call: TRBJ2-1
cdr3_aa: CAWSVGWPGGSYNEQFF
cdr3_nt: TGTGCCTGGAGTGTAGGGTGGCCGGGTGGGTCCTACAATGAGCAGTTCTTC

v_call: TRBV30
d_call: -
clone_size: -
j_call: TRBJ2-2
cdr3_aa: CAWSGQAYTGELFF
cdr3_nt: TGTGCCTGGAGTGGGCAGGCCTACACCGGGGAGCTGTTTTTT

v_call: TRBV13
d_call: -
clone_size: -
j_call: TRBJ1-1
cdr3_aa: CASSLGRDTEAFF
cdr3_nt: TGTGCCAGCAGCTTAGGCAGGGACACTGAAGCTTTCTTT

v_call: TRBV4-3
d_call: -
clone_size: -
j_call: TRBJ1-1
cdr3_aa: CASSLLGGLNTEAFF
cdr3_nt: TGCGCCAGCAGCCTACTCGGGGGTTTGAACACTGAAGCTTTCTTT

v_call: TRBV6-1
d_call: TRBD1
clone_size: -
j_call: TRBJ1-1
cdr3_aa: CASSEGWTGGEAFF
cdr3_nt: TGTGCCAGCAGTGAAGGCTGGACAGGGGGTGAAGCTTTCTTT

v_call: TRBV7-2
d_call: TRBD2
clone_size: -
j_call: TRBJ2-2
cdr3_aa: CASSLAASGSTGELFF
cdr3_nt: TGTGCCAGCAGCTTAGCGGCTAGCGGGAGTACCGGGGAGCTGTTTTTT

v_call: TRBV6-6
d_call: TRBD2
clone_size: -
j_call: TRBJ2-3
cdr3_aa: CASLRTSGGLDTQYF
cdr3_nt: TGTGCCAGCCTAAGGACTAGCGGGGGGTTAGATACGCAGTATTTT

v_call: TRBV30
d_call: TRBD1
clone_size: once
j_call: TRBJ1-5
cdr3_aa: CAWSVQGAIRQPQHF
cdr3_nt: TGTGCCTGGAGTGTACAGGGGGCGATTCGGCAGCCCCAGCATTTT

v_call: TRBV14
d_call: -
clone_size: once
j_call: TRBJ2-7
cdr3_aa: CASSQGMGLGYEQYF
cdr3_nt: TGTGCCAGCAGCCAAGGGATGGGGCTCGGGTACGAGCAGTACTTC

v_call: TRBV19
d_call: -
clone_size: few
j_call: TRBJ1-1
cdr3_aa: CASSITGSSTEAFF
cdr3_nt: TGTGCCAGTAGTATCACAGGGAGTAGTACTGAAGCTTTCTTT

v_call: TRBV11-1
d_call: -
clone_size: -
j_call: TRBJ2-7
cdr3_aa: CASSLYSGVTYEQYF
cdr3_nt: TGTGCCAGCAGCTTATACTCAGGGGTAACCTACGAGCAGTACTTC

v_call: TRBV5-1
d_call: TRBD1
clone_size: -
j_call: TRBJ1-2
cdr3_aa: CASSLGDRVGYGYTF
cdr3_nt: TGCGCCAGCAGCTTAGGGGACAGGGTGGGCTATGGCTACACCTTC

v_call: TRBV27
d_call: -
clone_size: -
j_call: TRBJ2-3
cdr3_aa: CASRGRKGQDTQYF
cdr3_nt: TGTGCCAGCAGGGGTCGAAAGGGGCAAGATACGCAGTATTTT

v_call: TRBV11-2
d_call: TRBD1
clone_size: once
j_call: TRBJ1-2
cdr3_aa: CASSLPGTGVNYGYTF
cdr3_nt: TGTGCCAGCAGCTTACCCGGGACAGGGGTCAACTATGGCTACACCTTC

v_call: TRBV9
d_call: -
clone_size: -
j_call: TRBJ2-3
cdr3_aa: CASSLLYGPGTDTQYF
cdr3_nt: TGTGCCAGCAGCCTCCTCTACGGGCCCGGCACAGATACGCAGTATTTT

v_call: TRBV6-5
d_call: -
clone_size: -
j_call: TRBJ1-5
cdr3_aa: CASSLGAGGNQPQHF
cdr3_nt: TGTGCCAGCAGTCTGGGGGCCGGGGGGAATCAGCCCCAGCATTTT

v_call: TRBV7-9
d_call: -
clone_size: -
j_call: TRBJ1-2
cdr3_aa: CASSRPQGLYGYTF
cdr3_nt: TGTGCCAGCAGCCGCCCCCAGGGTCTCTATGGCTACACCTTC

v_call: TRBV28
d_call: -
clone_size: -
j_call: TRBJ1-1
cdr3_aa: CANQRNRGNTEAFF
cdr3_nt: TGTGCCAACCAGCGCAACCGGGGGAACACTGAAGCTTTCTTT

v_call: TRBV30
d_call: -
clone_size: once
j_call: TRBJ2-7
cdr3_aa: CASNRRGNSYEQYF
cdr3_nt: TGTGCCTCCAATCGTCGGGGGAACTCCTACGAGCAGTACTTC

v_call: TRBV18
d_call: -
clone_size: -
j_call: TRBJ1-1
cdr3_aa: CASSPLGGMKVMDTEAFF
cdr3_nt: TGTGCCAGCTCACCTCTTGGGGGCATGAAAGTCATGGACACTGAAGCTTTCTTT